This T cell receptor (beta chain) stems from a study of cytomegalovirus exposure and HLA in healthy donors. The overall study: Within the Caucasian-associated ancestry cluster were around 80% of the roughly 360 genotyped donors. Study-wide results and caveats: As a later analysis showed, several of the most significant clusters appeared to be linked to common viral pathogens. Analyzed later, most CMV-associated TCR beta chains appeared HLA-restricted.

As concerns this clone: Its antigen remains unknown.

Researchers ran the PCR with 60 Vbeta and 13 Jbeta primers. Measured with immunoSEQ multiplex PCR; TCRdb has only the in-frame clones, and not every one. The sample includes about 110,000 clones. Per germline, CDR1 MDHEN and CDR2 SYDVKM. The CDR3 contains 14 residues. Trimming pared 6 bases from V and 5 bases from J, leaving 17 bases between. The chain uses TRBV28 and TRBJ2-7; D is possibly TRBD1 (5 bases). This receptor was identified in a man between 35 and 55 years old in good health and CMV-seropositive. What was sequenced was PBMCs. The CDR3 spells CASRPPTEPDEQYF. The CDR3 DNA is TGTGCCAGCAGGCCCCCGACAGAACCGGACGAGCAGTACTTC.